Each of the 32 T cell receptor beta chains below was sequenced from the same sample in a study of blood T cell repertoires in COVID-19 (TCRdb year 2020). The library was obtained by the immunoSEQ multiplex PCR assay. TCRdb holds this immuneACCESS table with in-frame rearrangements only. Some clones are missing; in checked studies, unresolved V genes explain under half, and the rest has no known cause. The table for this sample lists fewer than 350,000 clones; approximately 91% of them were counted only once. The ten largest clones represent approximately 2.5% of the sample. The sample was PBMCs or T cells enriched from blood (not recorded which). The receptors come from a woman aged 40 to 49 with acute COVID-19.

CDR3 region: CASSPRSGTGEKSSYEQYF. CDR3 DNA sequence: TGTGCCAGCAGCCCTAGGTCCGGGACAGGGGAGAAAAGCTCCTACGAGCAGTACTTC. The gene calls are TRBV14 and TRBJ2-7; 10 positions agree with TRBD1. The length of the CDR3 is 19 residues. J gave up 0 bases and V 4 bases, and 15 bases lay outside the gene matches. Germline CDR1 reads SGHDN; CDR2 reads FVKESK.

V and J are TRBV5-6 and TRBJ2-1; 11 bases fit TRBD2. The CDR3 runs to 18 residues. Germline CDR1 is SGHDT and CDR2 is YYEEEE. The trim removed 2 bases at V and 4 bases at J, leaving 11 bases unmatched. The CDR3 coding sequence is TGTGCCAGCAGCTTCAGGGGTTTTAGCGGGAGGGGTTACAATGAGCAGTTCTTC. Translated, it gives CASSFRGFSGRGYNEQFF.

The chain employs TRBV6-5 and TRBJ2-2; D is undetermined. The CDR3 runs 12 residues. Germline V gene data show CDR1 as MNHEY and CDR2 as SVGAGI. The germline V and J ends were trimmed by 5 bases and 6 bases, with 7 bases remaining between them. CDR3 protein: CASSRRAGELFF. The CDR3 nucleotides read TGTGCCAGCAGTCGGAGAGCCGGGGAGCTGTTTTTT.

The CDR3 reads CAWSSTGQGKVQPQHF. The DNA of the CDR3 is TGTGCCTGGAGTTCCACCGGCCAGGGAAAAGTTCAGCCCCAGCATTTT. The chain links TRBV30 to TRBJ1-5; D might be TRBD1 (5 bases). Trimming took off 2 bases at V and 6 bases at J, with 20 bases between the two ends. The CDR3 consists of 16 residues. The germline CDR1 and CDR2 sequences are GTSNPN and SVGIG (reference sequence).

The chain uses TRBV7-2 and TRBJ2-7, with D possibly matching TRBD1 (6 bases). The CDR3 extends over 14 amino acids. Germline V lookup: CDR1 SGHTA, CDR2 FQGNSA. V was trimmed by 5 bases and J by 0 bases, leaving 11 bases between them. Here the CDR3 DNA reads TGTGCCAGCAGCCCTGGACAGCCCTCCTACGAGCAGTACTTC. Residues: CASSPGQPSYEQYF.

CDR3 DNA: TGTGCCAGCAGCTTAGAATCCCTAGCCCCCACAGATACGCAGTATTTT. This sequence encodes CASSLESLAPTDTQYF. The chain is built from TRBV7-2 and TRBJ2-3; D is possibly TRBD2 (5 bases). The V and J ends lost 1 base and 2 bases respectively, with 13 bases between them. The CDR3 is 16 amino acids. The V gene's germline CDR1 is SGHTA and CDR2 FQGNSA.

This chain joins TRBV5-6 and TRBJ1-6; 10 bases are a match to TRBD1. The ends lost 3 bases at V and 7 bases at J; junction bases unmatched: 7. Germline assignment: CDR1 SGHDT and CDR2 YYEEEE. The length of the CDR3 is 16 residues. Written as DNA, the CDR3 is TGTGCCAGCAGCTCCCGGGACAGGGGACAAAATTCACCCCTCCACTTT. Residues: CASSSRDRGQNSPLHF.

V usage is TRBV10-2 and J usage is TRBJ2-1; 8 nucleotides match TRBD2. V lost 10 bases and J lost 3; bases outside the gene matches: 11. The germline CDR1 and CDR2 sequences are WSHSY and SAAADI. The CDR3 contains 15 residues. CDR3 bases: TGCGCCACATTCACGCCGGGACTAGTCTACAATGAGCAGTTCTTC. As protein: CATFTPGLVYNEQFF.

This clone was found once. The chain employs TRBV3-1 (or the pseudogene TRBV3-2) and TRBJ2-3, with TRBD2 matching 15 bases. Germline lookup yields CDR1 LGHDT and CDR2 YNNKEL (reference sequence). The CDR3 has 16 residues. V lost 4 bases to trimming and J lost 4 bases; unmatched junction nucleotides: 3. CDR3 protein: CASSRTSGRAADTQYF. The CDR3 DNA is TGTGCCAGCAGCCGGACTAGCGGGAGGGCAGCAGATACGCAGTATTTT.

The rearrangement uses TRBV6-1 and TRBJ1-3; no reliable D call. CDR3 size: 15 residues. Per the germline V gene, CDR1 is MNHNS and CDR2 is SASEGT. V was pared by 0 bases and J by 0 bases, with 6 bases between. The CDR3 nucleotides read TGTGCCAGCAGTGAAGCGTCGAGCTCTGGAAACACCATATATTTT. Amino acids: CASSEASSSGNTIYF.

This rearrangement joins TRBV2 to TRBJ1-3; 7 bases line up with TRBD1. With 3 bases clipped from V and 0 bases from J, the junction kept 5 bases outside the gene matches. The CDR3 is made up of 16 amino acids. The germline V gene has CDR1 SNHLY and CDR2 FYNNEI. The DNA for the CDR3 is TGTGCCAGCAGTGATCCGACAGGGAACTCTGGAAACACCATATATTTT. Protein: CASSDPTGNSGNTIYF. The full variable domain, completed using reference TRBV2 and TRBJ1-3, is EPEVTQTPSHQVTQMGQEVILRCVPISNHLYFYWYRQILGQKVEFLVSFYNNEISEKSEIFDDQFSVERPDGSNFTLKIRSTKLEDSAMYFCASSDPTGNSGNTIYFGEGSWLTVV.

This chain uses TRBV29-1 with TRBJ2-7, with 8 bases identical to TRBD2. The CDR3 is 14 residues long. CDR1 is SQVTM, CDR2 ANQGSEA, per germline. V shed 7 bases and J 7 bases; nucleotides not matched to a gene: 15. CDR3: CSAILRGGVEEQYF. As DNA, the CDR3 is TGCAGCGCGATACTACGGGGGGGAGTGGAGGAGCAGTACTTC.

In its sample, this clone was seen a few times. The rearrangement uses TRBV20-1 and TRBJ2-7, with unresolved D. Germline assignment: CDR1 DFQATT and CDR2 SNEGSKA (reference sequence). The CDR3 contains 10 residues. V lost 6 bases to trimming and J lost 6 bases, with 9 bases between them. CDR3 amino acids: CSAAEAEQYF. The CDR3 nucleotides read TGCAGTGCCGCAGAGGCCGAGCAGTACTTC.

The CDR3 spells CSARREGGYTF. CDR3 DNA: TGCAGTGCTAGGAGGGAGGGGGGCTACACCTTC. The chain employs TRBV20-1 and TRBJ1-2, with a tentative D call TRBD1 (5 bases). CDR3 length: 11 amino acids. V was shortened by 3 bases and J by 8 bases, with 10 bases between the two germline ends. From germline, CDR1 is DFQATT and CDR2 SNEGSKA (reference sequence).

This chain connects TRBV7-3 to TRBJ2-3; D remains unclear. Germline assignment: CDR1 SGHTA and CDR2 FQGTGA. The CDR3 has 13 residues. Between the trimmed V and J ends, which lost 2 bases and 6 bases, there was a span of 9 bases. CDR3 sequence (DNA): TGTGCCAGCAGCTTAGGTATGAGGGATACGCAGTATTTT. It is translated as CASSLGMRDTQYF.

The CDR3 spells CASSGGRGWQETQYF. For the CDR3, the DNA is TGTGCCAGCAGCGGGGGCCGGGGGTGGCAAGAGACCCAGTACTTC. V is TRBV9 and J is TRBJ2-5; possibly TRBD2 for D (6 bases). Germline V gene sequence: CDR1 SGDLS, CDR2 YYNGEE. The length of the CDR3 is 15 residues. The V end was cut by 3 bases, the J end by 2 bases, with 14 bases between.

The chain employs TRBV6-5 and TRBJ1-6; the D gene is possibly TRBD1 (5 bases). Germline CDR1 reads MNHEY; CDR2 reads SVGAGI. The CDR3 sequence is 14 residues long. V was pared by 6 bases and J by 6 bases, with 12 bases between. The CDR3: CASSSQGSNSPLHF. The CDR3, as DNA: TGTGCCAGCAGCAGTCAGGGCTCTAATTCACCCCTCCACTTT.

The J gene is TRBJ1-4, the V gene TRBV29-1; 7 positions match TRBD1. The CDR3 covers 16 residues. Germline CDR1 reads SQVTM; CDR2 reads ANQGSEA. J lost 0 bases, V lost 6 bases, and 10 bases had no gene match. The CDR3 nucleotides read TGCAGCGTGGTTGCCGGGACAGCGTCAACTAATGAAAAACTGTTTTTT. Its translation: CSVVAGTASTNEKLFF. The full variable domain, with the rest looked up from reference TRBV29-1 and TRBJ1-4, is SAVISQKPSRDICQRGTSLTIQCQVDSQVTMMFWYRQQPGQSLTLIATANQGSEATYESGFVIDKFPISRPNLTFSTLTVSNMSPEDSSIYLCSVVAGTASTNEKLFFGSGTQLSVL.

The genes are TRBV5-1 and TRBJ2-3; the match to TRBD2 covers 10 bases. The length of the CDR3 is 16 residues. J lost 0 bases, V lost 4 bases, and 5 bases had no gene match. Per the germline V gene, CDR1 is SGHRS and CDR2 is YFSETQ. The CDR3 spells CASSLTSGVSTDTQYF. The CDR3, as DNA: TGCGCCAGCAGCCTTACTAGCGGGGTGAGCACAGATACGCAGTATTTT.

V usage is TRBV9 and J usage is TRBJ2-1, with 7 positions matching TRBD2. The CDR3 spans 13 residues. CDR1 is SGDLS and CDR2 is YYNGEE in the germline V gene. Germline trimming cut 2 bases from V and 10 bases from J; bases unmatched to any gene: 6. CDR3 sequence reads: CASSVDGEGEQFF. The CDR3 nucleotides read TGTGCCAGCAGCGTCGACGGGGAGGGGGAGCAGTTCTTC.

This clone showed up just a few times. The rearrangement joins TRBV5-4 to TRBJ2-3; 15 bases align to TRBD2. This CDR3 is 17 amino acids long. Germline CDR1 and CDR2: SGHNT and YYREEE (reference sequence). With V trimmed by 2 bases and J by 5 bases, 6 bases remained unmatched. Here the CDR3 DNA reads TGTGCCAGCAGCTTACGGACTAGCGGGAGGGTTAGAGATACGCAGTATTTT. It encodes CASSLRTSGRVRDTQYF.

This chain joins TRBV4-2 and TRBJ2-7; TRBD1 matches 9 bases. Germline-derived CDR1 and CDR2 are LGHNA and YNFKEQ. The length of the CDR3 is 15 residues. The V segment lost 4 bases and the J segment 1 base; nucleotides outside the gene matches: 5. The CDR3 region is CASSRGTGISYEQYF. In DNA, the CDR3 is TGTGCCAGCAGCCGCGGGACAGGGATTTCCTACGAGCAGTACTTC.

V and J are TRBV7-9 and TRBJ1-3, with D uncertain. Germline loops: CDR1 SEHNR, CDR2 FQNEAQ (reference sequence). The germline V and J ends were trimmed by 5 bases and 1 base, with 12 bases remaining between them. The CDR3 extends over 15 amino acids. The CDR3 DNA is TGTGCCAGCAGCAAGACCCGGAGTTCTGGAAACACCATATATTTT. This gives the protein CASSKTRSSGNTIYF.

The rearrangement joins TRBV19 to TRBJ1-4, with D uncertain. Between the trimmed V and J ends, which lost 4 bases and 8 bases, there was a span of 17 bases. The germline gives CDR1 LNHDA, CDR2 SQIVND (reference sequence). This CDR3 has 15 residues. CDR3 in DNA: TGTGCCAGTAGTACTTCGGGGAAAGGTTTGGAAAAACTGTTTTTT. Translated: CASSTSGKGLEKLFF.

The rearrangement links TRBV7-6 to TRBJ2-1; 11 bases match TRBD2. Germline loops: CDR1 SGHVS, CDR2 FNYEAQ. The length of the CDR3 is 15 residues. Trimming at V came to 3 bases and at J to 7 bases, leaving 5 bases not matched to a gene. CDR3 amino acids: CASSFASGGTNEQFF. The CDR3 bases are TGTGCCAGCAGCTTCGCTAGCGGGGGGACGAATGAGCAGTTCTTC. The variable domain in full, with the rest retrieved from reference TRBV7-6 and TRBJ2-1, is GAGVSQSPRYKVTKRGQDVALRCDPISGHVSLYWYRQALGQGPEFLTYFNYEAQQDKSGLPNDRFSAERPEGSISTLTIQRTEQRDSAMYRCASSFASGGTNEQFFGPGTRLTVL.

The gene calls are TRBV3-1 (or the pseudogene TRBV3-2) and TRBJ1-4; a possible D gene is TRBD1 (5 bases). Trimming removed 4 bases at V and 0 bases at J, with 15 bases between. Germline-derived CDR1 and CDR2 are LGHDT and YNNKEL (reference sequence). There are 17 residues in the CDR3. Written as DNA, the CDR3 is TGTGCCAGCAGCCCAACTCAGGGAAGGGCAACTAATGAAAAACTGTTTTTT. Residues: CASSPTQGRATNEKLFF.

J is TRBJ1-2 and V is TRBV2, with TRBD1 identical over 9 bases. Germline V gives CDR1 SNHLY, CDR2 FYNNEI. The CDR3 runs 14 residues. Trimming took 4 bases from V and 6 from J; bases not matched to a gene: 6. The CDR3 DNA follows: TGTGCCAGCAGTGTGACAGGGGGATTCGATGGCTACACCTTC. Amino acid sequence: CASSVTGGFDGYTF. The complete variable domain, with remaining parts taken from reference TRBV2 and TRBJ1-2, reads EPEVTQTPSHQVTQMGQEVILRCVPISNHLYFYWYRQILGQKVEFLVSFYNNEISEKSEIFDDQFSVERPDGSNFTLKIRSTKLEDSAMYFCASSVTGGFDGYTFGSGTRLTVV.

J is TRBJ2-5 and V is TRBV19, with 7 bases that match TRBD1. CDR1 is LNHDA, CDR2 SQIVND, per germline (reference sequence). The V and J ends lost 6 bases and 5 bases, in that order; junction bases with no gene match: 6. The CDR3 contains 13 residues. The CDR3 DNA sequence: TGTGCCAGTAGGCCAGGGGGATGGGAGACCCAGTACTTC. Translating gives CASRPGGWETQYF. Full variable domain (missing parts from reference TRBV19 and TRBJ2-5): DGGITQSPKYLFRKEGQNVTLSCEQNLNHDAMYWYRQDPGQGLRLIYYSQIVNDFQKGDIAEGYSVSREKKESFPLTVTSAQKNPTAFYLCASRPGGWETQYFGPGTRLLVL.

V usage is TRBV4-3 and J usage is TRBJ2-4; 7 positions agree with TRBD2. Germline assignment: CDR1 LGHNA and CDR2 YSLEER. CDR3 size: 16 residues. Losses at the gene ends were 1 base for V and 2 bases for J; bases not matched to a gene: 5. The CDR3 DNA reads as TGCGCCAGCAGCCAAGTCTGGGAGGGGTCCAAAAACATTCAGTACTTC. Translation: CASSQVWEGSKNIQYF.

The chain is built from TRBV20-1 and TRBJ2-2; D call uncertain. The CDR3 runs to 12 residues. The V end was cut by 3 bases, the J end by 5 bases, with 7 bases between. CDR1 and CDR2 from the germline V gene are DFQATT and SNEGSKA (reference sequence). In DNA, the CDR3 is TGCAGTGCTAGTAGAGGAACCGGGGAGCTGTTTTTT. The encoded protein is CSASRGTGELFF.

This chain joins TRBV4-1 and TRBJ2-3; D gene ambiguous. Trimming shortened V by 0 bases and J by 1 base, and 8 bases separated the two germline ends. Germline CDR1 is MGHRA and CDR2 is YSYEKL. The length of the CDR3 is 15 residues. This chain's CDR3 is CASSQDPGRTDTQYF. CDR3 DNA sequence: TGCGCCAGCAGCCAAGATCCGGGTCGCACAGATACGCAGTATTTT.

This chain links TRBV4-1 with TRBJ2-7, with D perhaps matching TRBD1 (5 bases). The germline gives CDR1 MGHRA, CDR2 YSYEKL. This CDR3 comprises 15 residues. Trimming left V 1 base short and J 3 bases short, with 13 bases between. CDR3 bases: TGCGCCAGCAGCCAAGCTTCGCAGGGAAACTACGAGCAGTACTTC. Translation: CASSQASQGNYEQYF.